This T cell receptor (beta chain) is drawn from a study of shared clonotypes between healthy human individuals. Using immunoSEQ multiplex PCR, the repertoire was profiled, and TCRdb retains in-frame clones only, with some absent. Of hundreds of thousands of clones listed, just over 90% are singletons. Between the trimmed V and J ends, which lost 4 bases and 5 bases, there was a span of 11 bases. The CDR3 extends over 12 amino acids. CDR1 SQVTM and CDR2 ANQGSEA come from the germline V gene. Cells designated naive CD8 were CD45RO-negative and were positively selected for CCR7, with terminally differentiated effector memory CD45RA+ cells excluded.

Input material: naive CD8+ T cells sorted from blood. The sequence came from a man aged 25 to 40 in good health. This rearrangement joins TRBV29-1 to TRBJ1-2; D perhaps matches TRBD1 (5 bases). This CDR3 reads CSVGGSSYGYTF. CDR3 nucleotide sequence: TGCAGCGTTGGGGGCAGCAGTTATGGCTACACCTTC.